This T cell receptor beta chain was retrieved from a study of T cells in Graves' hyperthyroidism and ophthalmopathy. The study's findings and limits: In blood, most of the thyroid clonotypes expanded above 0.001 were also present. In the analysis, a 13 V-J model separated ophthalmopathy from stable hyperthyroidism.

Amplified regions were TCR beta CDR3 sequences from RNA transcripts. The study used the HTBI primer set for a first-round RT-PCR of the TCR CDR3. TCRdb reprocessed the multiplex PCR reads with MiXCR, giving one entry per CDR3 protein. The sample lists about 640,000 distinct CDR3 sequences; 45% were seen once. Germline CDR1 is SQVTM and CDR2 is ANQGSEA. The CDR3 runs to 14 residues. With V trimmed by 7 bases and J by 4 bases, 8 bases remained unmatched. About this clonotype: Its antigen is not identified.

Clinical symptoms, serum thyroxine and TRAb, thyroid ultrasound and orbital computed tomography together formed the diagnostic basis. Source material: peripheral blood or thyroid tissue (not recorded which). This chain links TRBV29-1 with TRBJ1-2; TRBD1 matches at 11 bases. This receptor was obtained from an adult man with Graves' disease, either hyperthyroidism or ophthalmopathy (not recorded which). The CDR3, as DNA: TGCAGCGAACCGGACAGGGGGCCACCCTATGGCTACACCTTC. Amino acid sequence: CSEPDRGPPYGYTF.